Listed below are T cell receptor beta chains from one sample, sequenced in a study of shared clonotypes between healthy human individuals. Clones were sequenced by immunoSEQ multiplex PCR, and TCRdb holds only the in-frame ones, with some missing. The table lists about a million clones, about 75% of them singletons, with roughly 1.5% in the top ten. Sequenced sample: memory CD4+ T cells sorted from blood. All receptors derive from a man aged 18-30 years in good health. The CDR3 runs from the conserved cysteine through the conserved F or W. Fields, in order: V gene, J gene, clone size, D gene, CDR3 protein, CDR3 DNA. D genes are given only for firm matches. Some rows mark clone size as missing; the rest say once, few, many or name a class of expanded clone.

TRBV21-1	TRBJ2-5	.	.	CASSKLVWTQETQYF	TGTGCCAGCAGCAAACTTGTGTGGACACAAGAGACCCAGTACTTC
TRBV9	TRBJ2-3	.	.	CASSGTNRGADTQYF	TGTGCCAGCAGCGGGACTAACAGGGGCGCAGATACGCAGTATTTT
TRBV7-2	TRBJ1-4	.	.	CASSLGQASNEKLFF	TGTGCCAGCAGCTTAGGACAGGCTTCCAACGAAAAACTGTTTTTT
TRBV18	TRBJ2-3	.	TRBD2	CASSPGLATDTQYF	TGTGCCAGCTCCCCGGGACTAGCGACAGATACGCAGTATTTT
TRBV5-1	TRBJ1-1	.	.	CASRPDSLNTEAFF	TGCGCCAGCAGACCGGACAGCCTGAACACTGAAGCTTTCTTT
TRBV19	TRBJ2-7	.	.	CASSLGALISYEQYF	TGTGCCAGTAGTCTCGGGGCCTTAATCTCCTACGAGCAGTACTTC
TRBV6-5	TRBJ2-1	.	.	CASRLSPAVNEQFF	TGTGCCAGCCGCCTCAGTCCAGCGGTAAATGAGCAGTTCTTC
TRBV18	TRBJ2-7	.	.	CASSHGSSSYEQYF	TGTGCCAGCTCTCACGGATCGAGCTCCTACGAGCAGTACTTC
TRBV28	TRBJ1-2	.	.	CASSLSGQMIGGYTF	TGTGCCAGCAGTTTATCTGGACAAATGATCGGCGGCTACACCTTC
TRBV2	TRBJ1-1	few	.	CASNKDRITEAFF	TGTGCCAGCAATAAGGACAGAATCACTGAAGCTTTCTTT
TRBV6-5	TRBJ2-6	.	.	CASRNAGGANVLTF	TGTGCCAGCAGGAACGCCGGTGGGGCCAACGTCCTGACTTTC
TRBV25-1	TRBJ1-4	.	.	CASTLAGTNEKLFF	TGTGCCAGCACCCTGGCAGGGACTAATGAAAAACTGTTTTTT
TRBV27	TRBJ1-2	few	TRBD1	CASSRQGGYGYTF	TGTGCCAGCAGTCGACAGGGTGGGTATGGCTACACCTTC
TRBV7-9	TRBJ2-2	few	TRBD1	CASSLAGTGNTGELFF	TGTGCCAGCAGCTTAGCCGGGACAGGGAACACCGGGGAGCTGTTTTTT
TRBV7-2	TRBJ2-1	.	.	CASSDRGGSYNEQFF	TGTGCCAGCAGCGACCGGGGAGGCTCCTACAATGAGCAGTTCTTC
TRBV30	TRBJ2-1	.	.	CAWIRPAPGEQFF	TGTGCCTGGATCCGACCGGCCCCGGGAGAGCAGTTCTTC
TRBV10-3	TRBJ2-5	.	TRBD1	CAISVGQGVSPYQETQYF	TGTGCCATCAGCGTGGGACAGGGTGTCTCACCGTACCAAGAGACCCAGTACTTC
TRBV5-1	TRBJ2-3	.	TRBD2	CASSGGLAGRTDTQYF	TGCGCCAGCAGCGGGGGACTAGCGGGGCGCACAGATACGCAGTATTTT
TRBV6-1	TRBJ1-2	.	.	CDTFRNGYTF	TGTGACACCTTCCGGAATGGCTACACCTTC
TRBV21-1	TRBJ2-1	.	.	CASSKGLAGSYNEQFF	TGTGCCAGCAGCAAAGGCCTAGCGGGATCCTACAATGAGCAGTTCTTC
TRBV29-1	TRBJ2-7	.	.	CSVAVGVGEQYF	TGCAGCGTTGCCGTCGGGGTAGGGGAGCAGTACTTC
TRBV30	TRBJ1-2	few	.	CAWSVLPRANYGYTF	TGTGCCTGGAGTGTACTCCCCAGAGCTAACTATGGCTACACCTTC
TRBV30	TRBJ2-3	many	TRBD1	CAWRRQGNTDTQYF	TGTGCCTGGAGGAGACAGGGGAACACAGATACGCAGTATTTT
TRBV5-1	TRBJ2-6	many	.	CASSLAGISGANVLTF	TGCGCCAGCAGCTTGGCCGGGATATCTGGGGCCAACGTCCTGACTTTC
TRBV7-3	TRBJ2-6	.	.	CASRTGAGANVLTF	TGTGCCAGCAGGACGGGTGCTGGGGCCAACGTCCTGACTTTC
TRBV10-1	TRBJ2-7	.	.	CASSSGGTWNEQYF	TGCGCCAGCAGCTCCGGCGGGACGTGGAACGAGCAGTACTTC
TRBV29-1	TRBJ1-2	.	.	CSVGERGGYTF	TGCAGCGTTGGGGAACGCGGTGGCTACACCTTC
TRBV7-9	TRBJ1-2	.	.	CASSPPYGGRDYGYTF	TGTGCCAGCAGCCCCCCTTATGGGGGCAGGGACTATGGCTACACCTTC
TRBV6-1	TRBJ2-5	.	.	CASSDNSQETQYF	TGTGCCAGCAGTGACAACAGTCAAGAGACCCAGTACTTC
TRBV10-3	TRBJ1-3	.	.	CAIRNDNSGNTIYF	TGTGCCATCAGAAACGACAACTCTGGAAACACCATATATTTT
TRBV25-1	TRBJ2-2	once	.	CASSPTSNTGELFF	TGTGCCAGCAGTCCCACTTCGAACACCGGGGAGCTGTTTTTT
TRBV7-2	TRBJ1-6	once	.	CASRPDNSPLHF	TGTGCCAGCCGTCCGGATAATTCACCCCTCCACTTT
TRBV15	TRBJ2-5	.	.	CATSRDRGVGETQYF	TGTGCCACCAGCAGAGATAGGGGAGTGGGAGAGACCCAGTACTTC
TRBV5-1	TRBJ2-1	.	.	CASSLGGETNEQFF	TGCGCCAGCAGCTTGGGCGGGGAGACCAATGAGCAGTTCTTC
TRBV28	TRBJ2-7	.	.	CASSQDPTHYEQYF	TGTGCCAGCAGTCAAGACCCGACCCACTACGAGCAGTACTTC
TRBV30	TRBJ1-2	.	.	CAWSGGIYGYTF	TGTGCCTGGAGTGGGGGAATCTATGGCTACACCTTC
TRBV6-1	TRBJ1-5	.	.	CASSEVGSNQPQHF	TGTGCCAGCAGTGAAGTAGGTAGCAATCAGCCCCAGCATTTT
TRBV5-4	TRBJ2-1	.	TRBD2	CASSLRTSGRGAYNEQFF	TGTGCCAGCAGCTTGAGGACTAGCGGGAGAGGAGCCTACAATGAGCAGTTCTTC
TRBV11-2	TRBJ2-1	.	.	CASSLHRGAYNEQFF	TGTGCCAGCAGCTTACATCGGGGGGCATACAATGAGCAGTTCTTC
TRBV7-2	TRBJ2-1	.	TRBD2	CASSPGLAGSNEQFF	TGTGCCAGCAGCCCGGGACTAGCGGGATCTAATGAGCAGTTCTTC
TRBV19	TRBJ1-5	.	.	CASSIWGSNQPQHF	TGTGCCAGTAGTATATGGGGGAGCAATCAGCCCCAGCATTTT
TRBV18	TRBJ2-7	.	.	CASPGLSTGEQYF	TGTGCCAGCCCCGGACTTTCGACGGGCGAGCAGTACTTC
TRBV5-1	TRBJ2-7	.	.	CASSLGPRYEQYF	TGCGCCAGCAGCTTGGGGCCACGCTACGAGCAGTACTTC
TRBV7-2	TRBJ2-5	.	TRBD1	CASSPGQGETQYF	TGTGCCAGCAGCCCCGGACAGGGTGAAACCCAGTACTTC
TRBV21-1	TRBJ2-1	.	.	CASSPRRRAFFGNEQFF	TGTGCCAGCAGCCCCAGGCGCAGGGCGTTTTTTGGAAATGAGCAGTTCTTC
TRBV20-1	TRBJ1-2	.	.	CSARGNKGYTF	TGCAGTGCTAGAGGGAATAAGGGCTACACCTTC
TRBV9	TRBJ2-3	.	TRBD2	CASSVDPSGSKDTQYF	TGTGCCAGCAGCGTAGATCCTAGCGGGAGCAAAGATACGCAGTATTTT
TRBV11-2	TRBJ2-5	.	.	CASSLEYTGRETQYF	TGTGCCAGCAGCTTAGAATATACGGGGCGAGAGACCCAGTACTTC
TRBV18	TRBJ1-3	.	TRBD1	CASSPATGTSGNTIYF	TGTGCCAGCTCACCCGCGACAGGGACCTCTGGAAACACCATATATTTT
TRBV6-6	TRBJ2-1	.	.	CASSYSQDYQFF	TGTGCCAGCAGTTATTCTCAGGACTATCAGTTCTTC
TRBV21-1	TRBJ2-1	.	.	CASSNLSSSGDRFDEQFF	TGTGCCAGCAGCAACCTCAGTTCGTCGGGAGATAGGTTCGATGAGCAGTTCTTC
TRBV6-6	TRBJ2-2	.	.	CAGGEVTGELFF	TGTGCCGGCGGGGAGGTCACCGGGGAGCTGTTTTTT
TRBV4-2	TRBJ2-7	.	.	CASSQDASSGSSLAYEQYF	TGTGCCAGCAGCCAAGATGCCTCCTCAGGGTCGTCACTCGCCTACGAGCAGTACTTC
TRBV30	TRBJ2-1	once	TRBD2	CAWSKRGRSYNEQFF	TGTGCCTGGAGTAAGCGGGGCCGCTCCTACAATGAGCAGTTCTTC